This T cell receptor beta chain is drawn from a study of blood T cell repertoires in COVID-19. TCRdb's table, derived via immunoSEQ multiplex PCR, lists solely in-frame clones and lacks some. The sample carries around 460,000 clones, about 87% recorded once. CDR3 size: 13 residues. The V gene end was trimmed by 6 bases and the J gene end by 4 bases; junction bases not matched to a gene: 3. Germline V gene sequence: CDR1 SNHLY, CDR2 FYNNEI. The TCR sequence derives from a man in his late teens or twenties with COVID-19, enrolled during active disease. The sample taken for sequencing was peripheral blood. The rearrangement joins TRBV2 to TRBJ1-2, with TRBD1 identical over 9 bases. The CDR3 loop reads CASRGQGIYGYTF. In DNA, the CDR3 is TGTGCCAGCAGAGGACAGGGGATCTATGGCTACACCTTC.